This TCR beta chain was found in a study of glioma-infiltrating T cells. Study observations and caveats: Only very few CDR3 sequences appeared in both tissue and blood. Above-expected tissue-blood divergence occurred in all gliomas, most in low-grade ones.

The germline gives CDR1 DFQATT, CDR2 SNEGSKA (reference sequence). J lost 3 bases, V lost 0 bases, and 8 bases had no gene match. The CDR3 runs 16 residues. The iRepertoire nested amplicon-rescue multiplex PCR amplified TCR alpha and beta CDR3s from RNA. One-step reverse transcription and amplification started from approximately 100-400 ng of tissue mRNA or PBMC total RNA. TCRdb used MiXCR to reprocess the multiplex PCR reads, holding one entry per CDR3 protein. The sample shows 100,000 to 150,000 distinct CDR3 sequences, around 23% of them seen only once. Many counts were recorded for this clonotype. As yet, its antigen is unknown.

The chain employs TRBV20-1 and TRBJ2-1; TRBD2 agrees at 7 bases. The sample taken for sequencing was glioma tissue, nonneoplastic brain tissue, or PBMCs (not recorded which). This clonotype was sampled from a human donor with low-grade glioma or glioblastoma, undergoing nonglioma brain surgery, or in good health (not recorded which). For the CDR3, the DNA is TGCAGTGCTAGAGACCGGGACTACCCCCTCTACAATGAGCAGTTCTTC. It is translated as CSARDRDYPLYNEQFF.